This T cell receptor beta chain was found in a study of blood T cell repertoires in COVID-19. As for the study in general: Specimens from acute and convalescent COVID-19 originated in the United States, Italy and Spain.

A few counts support this clone. The CDR3 covers 20 residues. V lost 1 base and J lost 3; bases outside the gene matches: 13. CDR1 and CDR2 from the germline V gene are LGHDT and YNNKEL (reference sequence). The data were produced by immunoSEQ multiplex PCR, yet TCRdb's version contains in-frame clones alone and is incomplete. The repertoire holds fewer than 60,000 clones, with about 84% as singletons. The specimen was peripheral blood. The sequence was collected from a woman older than 75 with acute or convalescent COVID-19. J is TRBJ1-6 and V is TRBV3-1 (or the pseudogene TRBV3-2); 9 bases align to TRBD1. DNA of the CDR3: TGTGCCAGCAGCCAAGGTGGGTGGACAGGGGCCAACCGCTATAATTCACCCCTCCACTTT. Translated, it gives CASSQGGWTGANRYNSPLHF.